This T cell receptor (beta chain) was found in a study of cytomegalovirus exposure and HLA in healthy donors. Here immunoSEQ multiplex PCR was the method, and the copy in TCRdb shows in-frame clones only, minus some. The table lists 250,000 to 400,000 clones, approximately 86% of them singletons. This receptor was obtained from a man aged 25 to 45 in good health and CMV-seronegative. Sequencing was carried out using PBMCs.

The CDR3: CASTLGLAGDEQFF. The CDR3 nucleotides read TGTGCCAGTACCCTGGGACTAGCGGGGGATGAGCAGTTCTTC. The genes are TRBV19 and TRBJ2-1; 14 positions match TRBD2. In germline, CDR1 is LNHDA, CDR2 SQIVND (reference sequence). V shed 7 bases, J shed 8 bases, and the junction held 4 bases outside the gene matches. This CDR3 comprises 14 residues.